This TCR beta chain was sequenced during a study of cytomegalovirus exposure and HLA in healthy donors. The overall study: T cells numbering 150 million to 200 million yielded approximately 120 million unique TCR beta sequences in an earlier analysis.

The V gene lost 1 base and the J gene lost 4 bases, with 17 bases spanning the gap. Germline V CDR1 and CDR2: SGHVS, FNYEAQ. The CDR3 loop spans 17 amino acids. The primer mix had 60 Vbeta and 13 Jbeta primers. Sequencing was performed with immunoSEQ multiplex PCR; in TCRdb, only in-frame clones are kept and a portion is missing. The repertoire holds approximately 110,000 clones, about 70% seen once, with approximately 9% in the top ten. The donors were healthy bone marrow donors. Findings and limits, study-wide: HLA alleles showed associations with some 17,000 TCR beta sequences in a later analysis, at a 0.05 false discovery rate. Earlier analysis looked at TCR beta V segments, and most were productive about 87% or about 30% of the time.

About this clone itself: The target antigen is unknown.

The clonotype originates from a man aged 30 to 45 in good health and CMV-seropositive. The sequenced sample consisted of PBMCs. The chain links TRBV7-6 to TRBJ1-5, with a tentative D call TRBD1 (6 bases). The DNA of the CDR3 is TGTGCCAGCAGCTTAGAGGGGGGGAGGGGGATTAATCAGCCCCAGCATTTT. Translated, it gives CASSLEGGRGINQPQHF.